The T cell receptor (beta chain) under discussion was sequenced for a study of T cells in AML relapse after transplant (dated 2019 in TCRdb). Regarding the study in general: The remission controls were clinically matched patients who stayed in long-term complete remission and had follow-up of more than 3 years. Bone marrow collected about 1 year after HSCT from patients who maintained complete remission served as the remission samples. In this retrospective study, inhibitory receptor expression and TCR repertoires of bone marrow T cells were examined in patients given allogeneic HSCT for myeloid malignancy.

Receptors were amplified or captured by PCR. TCR alpha and beta chains were amplified from RNA with a modified RACE PCR protocol rather than multiplex PCR. An Illumina MiSeq was used to sequence the libraries, and raw reads were demultiplexed using sample-specific barcode combinations. For the original study's pipeline: TCR clonotypes were identified from the sequencing reads using MiXCR software. In TCRdb, the public reads were trimmed at Q25 with fastp and aligned with MiXCR, with productive beta chains retained. Each entry merges the rows of one CDR3 protein and shows their most common DNA and genes. Clone size and V and J calls follow TCRdb, not the original study. The sample contains fewer than 4,500 distinct CDR3 sequences, around 10% of them found a single time. Of the sample, approximately 30% is held by the ten largest clones. The junction shows trimming of 1 base on V and 1 base on J, and the gene matches do not reach 3 bases of it. The CDR1 and CDR2 encoded by the germline V gene (reference sequence) are DFQATT and SNEGSKA. The CDR3 has 14 amino acids, counting the end cysteine and phenylalanine. Of all the DNA, just the CDR3 is kept, 42 bases in frame from base 1.

Points the paper makes about the study in general: The TCR repertoire comparisons were based on very few samples, with only a few individuals in each group for unsorted bone marrow.

This clonotype is medium-sized (0.01 to 0.1%) in its sample. Its antigen target is currently unknown. The record has no base qualities; no much larger clone is one base away. This TCR derives from a human donor who had a stem cell transplant for acute myeloid leukemia. After a transplant, not all T cells may be the patient's own; some may come from the graft donor. The sample here was bone marrow, either the whole sample or a sorted T cell fraction (not recorded which), taken in complete remission. In this chain, TRBV20-1 is recombined with TRBJ2-5, and 7 junctional nucleotides match TRBD1. The base sequence is TGCAGTGCTAGAGGCGGACAGGTCCAAGAGACCCAGTACTTC. It translates to CSARGGQVQETQYF.